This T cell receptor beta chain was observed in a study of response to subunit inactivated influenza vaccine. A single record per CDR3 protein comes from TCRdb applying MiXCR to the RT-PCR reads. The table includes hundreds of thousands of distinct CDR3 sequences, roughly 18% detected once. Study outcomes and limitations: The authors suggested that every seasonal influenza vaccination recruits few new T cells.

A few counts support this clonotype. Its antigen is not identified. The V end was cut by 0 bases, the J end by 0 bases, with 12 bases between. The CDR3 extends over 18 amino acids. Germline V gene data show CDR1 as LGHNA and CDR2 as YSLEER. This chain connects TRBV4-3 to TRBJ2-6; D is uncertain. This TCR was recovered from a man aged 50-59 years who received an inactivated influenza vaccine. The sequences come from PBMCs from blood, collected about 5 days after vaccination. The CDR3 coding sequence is TGCGCCAGCAGCCAAGATACAGCAACAGACTCTGGGGCCAACGTCCTGACTTTC. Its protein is CASSQDTATDSGANVLTF.